This passage covers 12 T cell receptor beta chains from one sample sequenced in a study of beta chain features in type 1 diabetes. No antigen has been assigned to these receptors. Expressed TCRB transcripts were sequenced after all isolated RNA was converted to cDNA. The assay was immunoSEQ multiplex PCR, and TCRdb's table has in-frame clones only and misses some. The repertoire holds under 300,000 clones, with roughly 17% as singletons. Study-level points and caveats: For Type 1 diabetes patients, all four CD4+ subsets carried TCRB CDR3s that were moderately but significantly shorter.

Sequencing was performed on naive CD4+ T cells from blood. The receptors come from a man younger than 45 with type 1 diabetes.

V is TRBV7-9 and J is TRBJ2-7; D unresolved. CDR3 length equals 12 residues. The germline CDR1 and CDR2 sequences are SEHNR and FQNEAQ (reference sequence). The V gene lost 7 bases and the J gene lost 3 bases, with 10 bases spanning the gap. CDR3 amino acids: CASTRGDYEQYF. CDR3 in DNA: TGTGCCAGCACCCGAGGAGACTACGAGCAGTACTTC.

The chain is built from TRBV10-3 and TRBJ2-5; TRBD1 or TRBD2 may be the D gene (6 bases each). V lost 10 bases and J 11 bases, leaving 29 bases between the germline ends. The CDR3 covers 15 residues. Germline V lookup: CDR1 ENHRY, CDR2 SYGVKD. As DNA, the CDR3 is TGTGCCAGCGGACCTAACGGGGGCGTCTTAGGGAAGCAGTACTTC. Translated: CASGPNGGVLGKQYF.

This clone occurred a few times. J is TRBJ2-3 and V is TRBV10-3; D remains ambiguous. Germline values: CDR1 ENHRY, CDR2 SYGVKD. The length of the CDR3 is 14 residues. V lost 6 bases, J lost 0 bases, and 10 bases lay in between. CDR3 nucleotides: TGTGCCATCAGGGATGAGAGAAGCACAGATACGCAGTATTTT. Its translation is CAIRDERSTDTQYF.

The J gene is TRBJ1-2, the V gene TRBV6-5, with 7 positions matching TRBD1. The germline V gene encodes CDR1 MNHEY and CDR2 SVGAGI. Unmatched junction bases numbered 5, after V lost 6 bases and J lost 4 bases. This CDR3 is built from 13 residues. CDR3 DNA: TGTGCCAGCAGCGACAGGGCGAGCTATGGCTACACCTTC. Translation: CASSDRASYGYTF.

This clone has only a few counts. CDR3 sequence: CASSQVTSGHLVGSYNEQFF. As DNA, the CDR3 is TGCGCCAGCAGCCAAGTCACTAGCGGACACCTAGTGGGCTCCTACAATGAGCAGTTCTTC. The chain employs TRBV4-1 and TRBJ2-1, with 8 bases aligning to TRBD2. The CDR3 has 20 residues. Germline V gives CDR1 MGHRA, CDR2 YSYEKL. V shed 1 base, J shed 0 bases, and the junction held 14 bases outside the gene matches.

V gene TRBV14 combines with J gene TRBJ2-1; D is unresolved. The CDR3 is made up of 16 amino acids. V gave up 2 bases and J gave up 0 bases, with 11 bases separating them. Germline CDR1 and CDR2: SGHDN and FVKESK. CDR3 loop: CASSQLRPSSYNEQFF. In DNA, the CDR3 is TGTGCCAGCAGCCAACTGCGGCCTAGCTCCTACAATGAGCAGTTCTTC. The full variable domain, rest sourced from reference TRBV14 and TRBJ2-1, is EAGVTQFPSHSVIEKGQTVTLRCDPISGHDNLYWYRRVMGKEIKFLLHFVKESKQDESGMPNNRFLAERTGGTYSTLKVQPAELEDSGVYFCASSQLRPSSYNEQFFGPGTRLTVL.

This clone was detected only a few times. The chain combines TRBV14 with TRBJ1-1; D is undetermined. Deletions cut 4 bases from V and 2 bases from J, with 14 bases between. This CDR3 comprises 15 residues. Germline V gene sequence: CDR1 SGHDN, CDR2 FVKESK. The DNA of the CDR3 is TGTGCCAGCAGCCGTGCCGCTGGCGGTAACACTGAAGCTTTCTTT. Translated, it gives CASSRAAGGNTEAFF.

The J gene is TRBJ2-1, the V gene TRBV29-1, with D tentatively TRBD1 (6 bases). This CDR3 spans 15 amino acids. The V gene's germline CDR1 is SQVTM and CDR2 ANQGSEA. V gave up 4 bases and J gave up 6 bases, with 19 bases separating them. The CDR3 coding sequence is TGCAGCGTTGTGGGACAAGCCCCAAGGATCAATGAGCAGTTCTTC. Encoded protein: CSVVGQAPRINEQFF.

The rearrangement uses TRBV4-1 and TRBJ2-5; 11 nucleotides match TRBD2. The CDR3 is 15 residues long. The junction had 4 bases not matched to a gene; V was cut back by 6 bases and J by 1 base. Germline CDR1 reads MGHRA; CDR2 reads YSYEKL. The CDR3 reads CASSSGTSGQETQYF. The CDR3 nucleotides are TGCGCCAGCAGTTCCGGGACTAGCGGCCAAGAGACCCAGTACTTC.

This clone was seen a few times. Other DNA sequences of this sample code for an identical CDR3. CDR3 nucleotides: TGTGCCAGCAGTTTCGGGGAGACCCAGTACTTC. It translates to CASSFGETQYF. The gene calls are TRBV2 and TRBJ2-5; D unclear. Germline assignment: CDR1 SNHLY and CDR2 FYNNEI. The CDR3 extends over 11 amino acids. Between the trimmed V and J ends, which lost 5 bases and 5 bases, there was a span of 6 bases.

This chain uses TRBV28 with TRBJ2-3, with D possibly TRBD2 on 5 matching bases. The CDR3 spans 15 residues. Germline CDR1 and CDR2: MDHEN and SYDVKM. Trimming left V 5 bases short and J 0 bases short, with 12 bases between. The CDR3 DNA reads TGTGCCAGCAGTCCGCGGGTAGCCAGCACAGATACGCAGTATTTT. Residues: CASSPRVASTDTQYF.

This chain links TRBV7-9 with TRBJ1-1; the match to TRBD1 covers 7 bases. Trimming took 5 bases from V and 0 from J; bases not matched to a gene: 3. The CDR3 sequence is 14 residues long. Germline loops: CDR1 SEHNR, CDR2 FQNEAQ (reference sequence). CDR3: CASSPGTVNTEAFF. The CDR3 region has the DNA TGTGCCAGCAGCCCCGGGACAGTGAACACTGAAGCTTTCTTT.